This T cell receptor beta chain originates from a study of regulatory T cells in long-lasting Graves disease. This clonotype was counted at least ten times. Sample time point: newly diagnosed GD, antithyroid drugs for less than 3 months. RNA isolated from PBMCs was used to make the TCR library. Relying on iRepertoire HTBI primers and Arm-PCR of CDR3 regions, the team built TCR beta libraries. TCRdb processed the multiplex PCR reads anew with MiXCR; each CDR3 protein has one entry. The sample includes 300,000 to 400,000 distinct CDR3 sequences, 16% of them seen just once. Germline trimming cut 10 bases from V and 3 bases from J; bases unmatched to any gene: 11. Germline V gene lookup returns CDR1 MNHEY and CDR2 SVGEGT. CDR3 length equals 15 residues. These data also formed part of another study, on T cells in Graves' hyperthyroidism and ophthalmopathy. According to that study: First-round RT-PCR targeting the TCR CDR3 was performed with the HTBI primer set.

J is TRBJ2-3 and V is TRBV6-2 or TRBV6-3, with 9 bases that match TRBD1. The sequence was obtained from a man between 35 and 55 years old with Graves disease. The sequenced sample was peripheral blood mononuclear cells (PBMCs), obtained at new diagnosis, from a patient treated with antithyroid drugs. CDR3 in DNA: TGTGCCACCAAACCGGGACAGGGTAGGACAGATACGCAGTATTTT. It codes for CATKPGQGRTDTQYF.